This record concerns one TCR beta chain sequence. The antigen remains undetermined. The data are from a study of CD8+CD57+ T cells in acquired aplastic anemia. About the study: Among healthy donors, CD4+ cells averaged roughly 11 million reads. Regarding the study as a whole: Both patients and controls carried the same twenty-nine CD8+ CDR3 sequences.

Genomic DNA acted as the template from which TCR beta VDJ combination and CDR3 sequence profiling were carried out. One entry per CDR3 protein, called by TCRdb with MiXCR from the reads. This sample has about 190,000 distinct CDR3 sequences, with less than 70% found just once. With 6 bases removed from V and 2 bases from J, the gap between germline ends came to 13 bases. Germline V gives CDR1 DFQATT, CDR2 SNEGSKA (reference sequence). The CDR3 is made up of 13 amino acids. The chain couples TRBV20-1 to TRBJ2-5; D is undetermined. The TCR was taken from a human donor in good health, serving as a control. The specimen was sorted CD4+, CD8+, or CD8+CD57+ T cells (not recorded which) from PBMCs. The DNA for the CDR3 is TGCAGTGCCATGGTGGCCAAACAAGAGACCCAGTACTTC. It encodes CSAMVAKQETQYF.